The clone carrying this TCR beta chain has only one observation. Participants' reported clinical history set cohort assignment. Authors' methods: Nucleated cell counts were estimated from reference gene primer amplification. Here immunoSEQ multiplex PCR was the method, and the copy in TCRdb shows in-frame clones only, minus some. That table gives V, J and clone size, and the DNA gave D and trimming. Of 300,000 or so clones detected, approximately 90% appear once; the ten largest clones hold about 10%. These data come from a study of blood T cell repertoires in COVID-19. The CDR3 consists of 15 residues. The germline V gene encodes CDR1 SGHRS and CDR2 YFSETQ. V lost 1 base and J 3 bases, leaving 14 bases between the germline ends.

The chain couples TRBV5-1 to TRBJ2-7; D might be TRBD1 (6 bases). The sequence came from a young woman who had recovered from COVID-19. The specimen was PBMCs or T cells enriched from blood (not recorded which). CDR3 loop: CASSLISGTLYEQYF. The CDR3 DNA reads TGCGCCAGCAGCTTGATATCCGGGACACTCTACGAGCAGTACTTC.